This T cell receptor (beta chain) was documented in a study of Ad26.COV2.S vaccination and SARS-CoV-2 variants. Across the study: Participants got Ad26.COV2.S intramuscularly, once or twice 56 days apart. Study findings and constraints: Breadth of non-spike TCRs did not differ between vaccinees and placebo recipients. Total responses of T cells may have been underestimated by the analyses of TCR breadth and depth.

Concerning this clone itself: Its matching antigen is unknown.

TCRdb's copy holds only in-frame clones and misses some; the assay was immunoSEQ multiplex PCR. The sample lists approximately 360,000 clones; about four fifths were seen once. Germline V lookup: CDR1 MNHEY, CDR2 SVGAGI. The CDR3 consists of 14 residues. Trimming pared 2 bases from V and 0 bases from J, leaving 7 bases between. Treatment noted: 15 to 20 received Ad26.COV2.S at low or high dose, single or two shots; 5 received placebo; per-sample allocation not given. Collection of samples fell on day 63 after the first vaccine or placebo injection. The chain combines TRBV6-5 with TRBJ1-2, with a tentative D call TRBD1 (5 bases). The source of this sequence is a person between 18 and 59 years old who received the Ad26.COV2.S COVID-19 vaccine or a placebo. The starting material was peripheral blood, obtained in a trial of Ad26.COV2.S vaccine versus placebo. The CDR3 reads CASSYGTSNYGYTF. DNA of the CDR3: TGTGCCAGCAGTTACGGGACTTCTAACTATGGCTACACCTTC.